In its sample, the clone carrying this TCR beta chain was seen once. In the original workflow: Nucleated cell number was recorded as an estimate derived from reference gene primer amplification. Assay: immunoSEQ multiplex PCR; the TCRdb copy retains only in-frame clones and omits some. Clonal size and the V and J genes are those of that table, whereas D and trimming came from the DNA. The sample consists of almost 250,000 clones, roughly 91% of them appearing once. The CDR3 loop spans 11 amino acids. V was pared by 3 bases and J by 8 bases, with 10 bases between. Germline values: CDR1 DFQATT, CDR2 SNEGSKA (reference sequence). Those enrolled, adults aged about 18 to 89 years, came from fewer than 25 US areas. Participants were placed into cohorts based on the clinical history they reported. Symptom resolution, clearance, or two negative PCRs marked donors in Cohort 3 as recovered. The data were taken from a study of blood T cell repertoires in COVID-19.

This receptor was identified in a woman under 40 who had recovered from COVID-19. V is TRBV20-1 and J is TRBJ1-2; D is unresolved. The sequenced sample consisted of PBMCs or T cells enriched from blood (not recorded which). This CDR3 is CSASPGNGYTF. In DNA form, the CDR3 reads TGCAGTGCTAGTCCCGGTAACGGCTACACCTTC.